The rows below give T cell receptor beta chains drawn from one sample of a study of early T cells in non-severe SARS-CoV-2 infection. Using its own MiXCR run on the 5' RACE reads, TCRdb lists one record per CDR3 protein. The sample lists approximately 77,000 distinct CDR3 sequences, 9.5% to 15% occurring once. Sequencing was performed on whole blood. The receptors were sampled from an adult who was a healthcare worker with PCR-confirmed SARS-CoV-2 infection or an uninfected control (not recorded which). Each CDR3 is given with its conserved first and last residue. The order of the fields is J gene, V gene, CDR3 protein.

>TRBJ1-1|TRBV4-2
CASSQAPNTEAFF
>TRBJ2-1|TRBV7-8
CASSPHRGGSYNEQFF
>TRBJ1-5|TRBV28
CASRQGADQPQHF
>TRBJ2-1|TRBV6-2/TRBV6-3
CASSYSLGVSRNSYNEQFF
>TRBJ2-4|TRBV29-1
CGFSRDSGYIQYF
>TRBJ2-2|TRBV7-9
CASSLADLTGELFF
>TRBJ1-1|TRBV18
CASSHGGAGGEAFF
>TRBJ1-2|TRBV7-9
CASSALGGQRGGYTF
>TRBJ2-5|TRBV2
CASSEGTGGEETQYF
>TRBJ2-4|TRBV4-1
CASSQLPGLAKNIQYF
>TRBJ2-2|TRBV6-2/TRBV6-3
CASSYDSHTGELFF
>TRBJ1-1|TRBV12-3/TRBV12-4
CASSPTGFFDTEAFF
>TRBJ2-1|TRBV2
CASLQGFTSGRANEQFF
>TRBJ2-3|TRBV15
CATSTPLRDGDTQYF
>TRBJ2-1|TRBV24-1
CATSDPDRVYEQFF
>TRBJ1-4|TRBV30
CAWNRGSTNEKLFF
>TRBJ2-1|TRBV7-2
CASSWQGYNEQFF
>TRBJ2-2|TRBV5-1
CASSSSGNTGELFF
>TRBJ1-3|TRBV28
CASSFRGLSGNTIYF
>TRBJ2-7|TRBV28
CASSLGLQGSSYEQYF
>TRBJ1-1|TRBV7-9
CASSNPPPGRTEAFF
>TRBJ2-5|TRBV7-3
CASSPTGMETQYF
>TRBJ2-3|TRBV11-2
CASSGGGGAQYF
>TRBJ2-7|TRBV29-1
CSATGLYEQYF
>TRBJ2-6|TRBV7-9
CASSLGSSGANVLTF
>TRBJ2-2|TRBV7-2
CASRSPGRAGFGGELFF
>TRBJ1-1|TRBV3-1
CASRTAGGEAFF
>TRBJ1-3|TRBV5-5
CASSLTGGGNTIYF
>TRBJ2-1|TRBV29-1
CSASGTEQFF
>TRBJ2-1|TRBV5-1
CASSLGATSGDEQFF
>TRBJ2-2|TRBV7-6
CASSQDIGQVNTGELFF
>TRBJ2-1|TRBV28
CASSSETLSSYNEQFF
>TRBJ2-2|TRBV5-4
CASSLQGMDTGELFF
>TRBJ2-7|TRBV6-5
CASSYQTTGVYEQYF
>TRBJ2-1|TRBV27
CASSSPSRYNEQFF
>TRBJ2-7|TRBV20-1
CSTGSQYEQYF
>TRBJ2-7|TRBV7-9
CASSSPSLREGPSEQYF
>TRBJ2-7|TRBV15
CATSRGGSNSYEQYF
>TRBJ2-7|TRBV7-9
CASSLSVGLAIYEQYF
>TRBJ2-3|TRBV28
CASRWGGRTDTQYF
>TRBJ2-5|TRBV6-2/TRBV6-3
CASSDPRQGQETQYF
>TRBJ2-2|TRBV28
CVVDGGRQTGELFF
>TRBJ2-5|TRBV2
CASRAGTKETRYF
>TRBJ2-5|TRBV5-1
CASSSDRAETQYF
>TRBJ2-6|TRBV7-3
CASSPLVSGANVLTF